The 29 T cell receptor beta chains below all came from one sample that was sequenced in a study of cytotoxic CD8 clonotypes in ibrutinib-treated CLL. Measured with immunoSEQ multiplex PCR; TCRdb has only the in-frame clones, and not every one. The repertoire holds around 300,000 clones, with 70% to 80% as singletons. This specimen was PBMCs, taken before ibrutinib treatment. These receptors were taken from a human donor with chronic lymphocytic leukemia.

V usage is TRBV4-2 and J usage is TRBJ2-2; TRBD2 matches at 8 bases. This CDR3 is built from 16 residues. V was pared by 10 bases and J by 3 bases, with 13 bases of the junction left unmatched. The germline CDR1 and CDR2 sequences are LGHNA and YNFKEQ. CDR3: CATRRGAGVDTGELFF. As DNA, the CDR3 is TGTGCCACCCGCCGGGGAGCGGGAGTCGACACCGGGGAGCTGTTTTTT.

In nucleotides, the CDR3 is TGCAGCGTTGGCCCCGGGGGTGGCGGCCAGCCCCAGCATTTT. It specifies CSVGPGGGGQPQHF. The chain recombines TRBV29-1 with TRBJ1-5; tentative D call: TRBD1 (5 bases). V was cut by 4 bases and J by 7 bases, with 17 bases left in between. CDR1 and CDR2 from the germline V gene are SQVTM and ANQGSEA. This CDR3 comprises 14 residues. Supplemented by reference TRBV29-1 and TRBJ1-5, the full variable domain reads SAVISQKPSRDICQRGTSLTIQCQVDSQVTMMFWYRQQPGQSLTLIATANQGSEATYESGFVIDKFPISRPNLTFSTLTVSNMSPEDSSIYLCSVGPGGGGQPQHFGDGTRLSIL.

The chain couples TRBV28 to TRBJ2-7; 11 bases match TRBD2. V gave up 7 bases and J gave up 3 bases; unmatched junction bases: 8. The CDR3 spans 15 residues. CDR1 and CDR2 (germline): MDHEN, SYDVKM. The DNA for the CDR3 is TGTGCCAGCACCACGGGACTAGCGGTTCTCTACGAGCAGTACTTC. Protein sequence: CASTTGLAVLYEQYF.

V is TRBV27 and J is TRBJ2-7; D is perhaps TRBD1 (6 bases). Germline values: CDR1 MNHEY, CDR2 SMNVEV (reference sequence). The CDR3 is 13 amino acids. Between the trimmed V and J ends, which lost 0 bases and 4 bases, there was a span of 7 bases. The CDR3 nucleotides are TGTGCCAGCAGTTTATCGGACAGATACGAGCAGTACTTC. This gives the protein CASSLSDRYEQYF.

Note on this clone: An end of the junction does not agree with germline; a read error may underlie this. This chain connects TRBV4-1 to TRBJ1-2; weak D call: TRBD1 (5 bases). There are 12 residues in the CDR3. From germline, CDR1 is MGHRA and CDR2 YSYEKL. Written as DNA, the CDR3 is TGCGCCAGCAGACGACCGGGGGAGGACGCATACTTC. Protein sequence: CASRRPGEDAYF.

V and J are TRBV29-1 and TRBJ2-5; 7 bases fit TRBD2. Trimming at V came to 6 bases and at J to 7 bases, leaving 11 bases not matched to a gene. From germline, CDR1 is SQVTM and CDR2 ANQGSEA. The CDR3 runs to 13 residues. The CDR3 nucleotides are TGCAGCGTCGGACTAGGCGGGAGTAGGACCCAGTACTTC. Translation gives CSVGLGGSRTQYF.

The rearrangement joins TRBV4-3 to TRBJ1-2; possible D gene TRBD1, 6 bases. Looked up from germline, CDR1 is LGHNA and CDR2 is YSLEER. This CDR3 spans 15 amino acids. V was clipped by 4 bases and J by 1 base, with 13 bases between them. CDR3 DNA sequence: TGCGCCAGCAGCCTCGACAGGAGGAATAACTATGGCTACACCTTC. It encodes CASSLDRRNNYGYTF.

The chain recombines TRBV12-5 with TRBJ1-5; D is unresolved. V shed 1 base and J shed 4 bases, with 5 bases lying between them. Per the germline V gene, CDR1 is LGHNT and CDR2 is FRNRAP. The CDR3 contains 13 residues. The CDR3 loop reads CASGLARNQPQHF. DNA of the CDR3: TGTGCTAGTGGTTTGGCCAGGAATCAGCCCCAGCATTTT.

The rearrangement joins TRBV27 to TRBJ2-7; 11 bases map to TRBD2. V trimming: 5 bases; J trimming: 1 base; junction bases outside the gene matches: 7. This CDR3 spans 16 amino acids. The V gene's germline CDR1 is MNHEY and CDR2 SMNVEV (reference sequence). The CDR3, as DNA: TGTGCCAGCAGTCCGGGACTAGCGGTATTATCCTACGAGCAGTACTTC. Its protein product is CASSPGLAVLSYEQYF.

This chain joins TRBV9 and TRBJ2-6; TRBD2 might be the D (5 bases). The CDR3 runs 19 residues. V dropped 2 bases and J dropped 1 base, with 19 bases sitting between them. CDR1 and CDR2 from the germline V gene are SGDLS and YYNGEE. CDR3: CASSVGMGWSPSGANVLTF. DNA for the CDR3: TGTGCCAGCAGCGTCGGGATGGGGTGGTCCCCATCTGGGGCCAACGTCCTGACTTTC.

The chain recombines TRBV4-3 with TRBJ2-7; 8 bases agree with TRBD1. CDR1 is LGHNA, CDR2 YSLEER, per germline. The trim removed 2 bases at V and 4 bases at J, leaving 7 bases unmatched. The CDR3 spans 15 residues. Written as DNA, the CDR3 is TGCGCCAGCAGCCAATCTAGGACAGGGTGGTACGAGCAGTACTTC. Its translation: CASSQSRTGWYEQYF.

The gene calls are TRBV5-1 and TRBJ2-2; 8 nucleotides line up with TRBD1. The CDR3 has 15 amino acids. J gave up 6 bases and V 0 bases, and 4 bases lay outside the gene matches. CDR1 is SGHRS and CDR2 is YFSETQ in the germline V gene. CDR3 DNA sequence: TGCGCCAGCAGCTTGGGGGACAGGTGGTCCGGGGAGCTGTTTTTT. Encoded protein: CASSLGDRWSGELFF.

The V gene is TRBV7-8, the J gene TRBJ1-5, with D possibly TRBD1 on 5 matching bases. CDR3 length: 15 amino acids. Trimming pared 5 bases from V and 9 bases from J, leaving 20 bases between. In germline, CDR1 is SGHVS, CDR2 FQNEAQ. Here the CDR3 DNA reads TGTGCCAGCAGCCCCGGGCCGGGACTCAAAAGGCCCCAGCATTTT. Amino acids: CASSPGPGLKRPQHF. The entire variable domain, with the rest obtained from reference TRBV7-8 and TRBJ1-5, is as follows: GAGVSQSPRYKVAKRGQDVALRCDPISGHVSLFWYQQALGQGPEFLTYFQNEAQLDKSGLPSDRFFAERPEGSVSTLKIQRTQQEDSAVYLCASSPGPGLKRPQHFGDGTRLSIL.

This chain joins TRBV30 and TRBJ2-5; 8 positions agree with TRBD1. The junction had 3 bases not matched to a gene; V was cut back by 5 bases and J by 1 base. Germline V CDR1 and CDR2: GTSNPN, SVGIG (reference sequence). This CDR3 region has 13 residues. DNA for the CDR3: TGTGCCTGGCAGGGGGCAGCCCAAGAGACCCAGTACTTC. Encoded protein: CAWQGAAQETQYF.

The V call is TRBV2, the J call TRBJ2-3; D gene ambiguous. The CDR3 has 10 residues. Germline CDR1 SNHLY, CDR2 FYNNEI. V was cut by 7 bases and J by 7 bases, with 6 bases left in between. The CDR3 here is CASTRHTQYF. The CDR3 coding sequence is TGTGCCAGCACCCGCCATACGCAGTATTTT.

The V gene is TRBV15, the J gene TRBJ1-1; maybe TRBD1 (5 bases). V gave up 5 bases and J gave up 5 bases, with 9 bases separating them. The germline V gene has CDR1 LNHNV and CDR2 YYDKDF (reference sequence). The CDR3 has 12 residues. The CDR3 coding sequence is TGTGCCACCAGCGTCGGGGGGACTGAAGCTTTCTTT. It translates to CATSVGGTEAFF.

The rearrangement joins TRBV9 to TRBJ2-1, with 8 bases identical to TRBD2. The germline gives CDR1 SGDLS, CDR2 YYNGEE. This CDR3 contains 16 residues. V lost 0 bases and J lost 10; bases outside the gene matches: 12. The CDR3 loop is CASSVVASGPWGEQFF. CDR3 coding DNA: TGTGCCAGCAGCGTAGTGGCTAGCGGGCCTTGGGGGGAGCAGTTCTTC.

This clone was observed at least ten times. The gene calls are TRBV4-1 and TRBJ2-3, with D perhaps TRBD2 (6 bases). Per the germline V gene, CDR1 is MGHRA and CDR2 is YSYEKL. The CDR3 is 16 residues long. V was pared by 0 bases and J by 0 bases, with 10 bases between. CDR3 amino acids: CASSQDGGTSTDTQYF. The CDR3 DNA is TGCGCCAGCAGCCAAGATGGCGGGACTAGCACAGATACGCAGTATTTT.

The chain carries TRBV4-3 and TRBJ2-1, with 7 bases lining up with TRBD2. J gave up 6 bases and V 0 bases, and 8 bases lay outside the gene matches. The CDR3 covers 16 residues. Germline V gives CDR1 LGHNA, CDR2 YSLEER. The CDR3 DNA reads as TGCGCCAGCAGCCAAGAGACTAGCAGACCTTCCAATGAGCAGTTCTTC. Amino acid sequence: CASSQETSRPSNEQFF.

V and J are TRBV28 and TRBJ1-1; TRBD1 is a possible D gene (5 bases). Trimming removed 1 base at V and 3 bases at J, with 9 bases between. The germline gives CDR1 MDHEN, CDR2 SYDVKM. The CDR3 runs 14 residues. CDR3 sequence (DNA): TGTGCCAGCAGTTTATTTGGGGCGTACACTGAAGCTTTCTTT. As protein: CASSLFGAYTEAFF.

This clone came up once. J is TRBJ2-3 and V is TRBV19; TRBD2 aligns across 10 bases. Germline trimming cut 2 bases from V and 5 bases from J; bases unmatched to any gene: 4. In germline, CDR1 is LNHDA, CDR2 SQIVND (reference sequence). CDR3 length: 15 residues. The CDR3 region is CASSILAGARDTQYF. The CDR3, as DNA: TGTGCCAGTAGTATACTAGCGGGAGCTCGAGATACGCAGTATTTT.

The chain recombines TRBV5-1 with TRBJ2-7; a possible D gene is TRBD2 (5 bases). Trimming removed 4 bases at V and 2 bases at J, with 10 bases between. This CDR3 is built from 13 residues. Germline V CDR1 and CDR2: SGHRS, YFSETQ. The CDR3 spells CASSRDGTYEQYF. The CDR3 DNA reads as TGCGCCAGCAGCCGCGACGGGACCTACGAGCAGTACTTC.

V gene TRBV6-1 combines with J gene TRBJ1-2; the match to TRBD1 covers 11 bases. This CDR3 region has 14 residues. The V gene's germline CDR1 is MNHNS and CDR2 SASEGT. The J segment lost 7 bases and the V segment lost 4 bases, leaving 5 bases of the junction unmatched. For the CDR3, the DNA is TGTGCCAGCAGTGCGGACAGGGGGCTTTTTGGCTACACCTTC. Amino acid sequence: CASSADRGLFGYTF.

This clone was detected only a few times. The CDR3 here is CASSEGYYSGNTIYF. CDR3 bases: TGTGCCAGCAGTGAAGGTTATTACTCTGGAAACACCATATATTTT. V and J are TRBV6-1 and TRBJ1-3; D is uncertain. The germline V gene has CDR1 MNHNS and CDR2 SASEGT. CDR3 length: 15 amino acids. V was shortened by 1 base and J by 0 bases, with 7 bases between the two germline ends.

V is TRBV10-3 and J is TRBJ2-7; TRBD2 aligns across 10 bases. J lost 0 bases, V lost 8 bases, and 4 bases had no gene match. Per the germline V gene, CDR1 is ENHRY and CDR2 is SYGVKD. The CDR3 runs 14 residues. The CDR3 bases are TGTGCCATCGCCGGGACTAGCGTCTCCTACGAGCAGTACTTC. It codes for CAIAGTSVSYEQYF.

V and J are TRBV6-5 and TRBJ2-7, with no clear D. Germline V gene data show CDR1 as MNHEY and CDR2 as SVGAGI. Trimming pared 0 bases from V and 0 bases from J, leaving 6 bases between. The CDR3 covers 14 residues. CDR3 sequence (DNA): TGTGCCAGCAGTTACTCGGGAATCTCCTACGAGCAGTACTTC. Translating it yields CASSYSGISYEQYF.

The rearrangement uses TRBV5-4 and TRBJ2-1, with a weak D call TRBD1 (5 bases). V gave up 3 bases and J gave up 7 bases, with 17 bases separating them. Germline lookup yields CDR1 SGHNT and CDR2 YYREEE (reference sequence). The CDR3 sequence is 15 residues long. CDR3 amino acids: CASSWADRMSNEQFF. The CDR3 coding sequence is TGTGCCAGCAGCTGGGCCGACAGAATGTCGAATGAGCAGTTCTTC.

The V gene is TRBV7-2, the J gene TRBJ1-2, with 8 bases lining up with TRBD1. This CDR3 spans 15 amino acids. Germline V lookup: CDR1 SGHTA, CDR2 FQGNSA. The ends lost 5 bases at V and 1 base at J; junction bases unmatched: 6. The CDR3 region has the DNA TGTGCCAGCAGCGACACAGGGGGTGATAACTATGGCTACACCTTC. Protein: CASSDTGGDNYGYTF. Full variable domain (rest looked up from reference TRBV7-2 and TRBJ1-2): GAGVSQSPSNKVTEKGKDVELRCDPISGHTALYWYRQSLGQGLEFLIYFQGNSAPDKSGLPSDRFSAERTGGSVSTLTIQRTQQEDSAVYLCASSDTGGDNYGYTFGSGTRLTVV.

The V and J genes are TRBV25-1 and TRBJ2-2; 8 bases map to TRBD1. Germline CDR1 reads MGHDK; CDR2 reads SYGVNS. With V trimmed by 3 bases and J by 5 bases, 2 bases remained unmatched. The CDR3 is made up of 14 amino acids. The CDR3 DNA reads TGTGCCAGCAGTGAGACAGGGGAAACCGGGGAGCTGTTTTTT. Its protein is CASSETGETGELFF.